This record looks at one T cell receptor beta chain sequence and its context. Germline assignment: CDR1 SGHAT and CDR2 FQDESV (reference sequence). The CDR3 is 13 amino acids. The V gene end was trimmed by 5 bases and the J gene end by 5 bases; junction bases not matched to a gene: 5. The data belong to a study of blood T cell repertoires in COVID-19. Across the whole study: The study drew acute and convalescent COVID-19 samples from the United States, Italy and Spain. The analysed material was cDNA or gDNA that came from T cells, B-cell-depleted T cells, or PBMCs.

In the original processing: Reference gene primer amplification gave nucleated cell count estimates. Repertoires were generated with immunoSEQ multiplex PCR, while TCRdb's copy carries only in-frame clones and drops some. The D gene and trimming were derived from the DNA, and the V and J assignments and clone size from that table. The sample includes roughly 670,000 clones, about nine tenths of them seen just once. The chain couples TRBV11-1 to TRBJ2-7, with 8 bases identical to TRBD1. This clonotype originated in a woman under 30 with acute or convalescent COVID-19. The sequencing sample was made of peripheral blood. DNA of the CDR3: TGTGCCAGCAGCCAAGACAGGGGCGACGAGCAGTACTTC. Residues: CASSQDRGDEQYF.